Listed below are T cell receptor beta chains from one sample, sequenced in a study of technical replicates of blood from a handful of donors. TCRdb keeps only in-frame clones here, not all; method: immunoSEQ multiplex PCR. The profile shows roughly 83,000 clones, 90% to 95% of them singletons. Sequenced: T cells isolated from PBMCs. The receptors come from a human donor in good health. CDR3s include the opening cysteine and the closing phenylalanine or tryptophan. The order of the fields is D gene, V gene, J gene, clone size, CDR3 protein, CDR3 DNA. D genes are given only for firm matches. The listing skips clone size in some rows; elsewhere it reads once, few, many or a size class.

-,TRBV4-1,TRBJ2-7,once,CASSRSLADLGREQYF,TGCGCCAGCTCTCGGTCCCTAGCCGATTTAGGTCGCGAGCAGTACTTC
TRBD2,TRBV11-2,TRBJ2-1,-,CASSSTWTSGGGNEQFF,TGTGCCAGCAGCTCCACTTGGACTAGCGGGGGGGGCAATGAGCAGTTCTTC
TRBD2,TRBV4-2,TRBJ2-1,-,CASSQGAGGRPSYNEQFF,TGTGCCAGCAGCCAAGGAGCGGGAGGGCGCCCGTCATACAATGAGCAGTTCTTC
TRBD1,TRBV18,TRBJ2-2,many,CASSPYGTGSNTGELFF,TGTGCCAGCTCACCGTATGGGACAGGGTCGAACACCGGGGAGCTGTTTTTT
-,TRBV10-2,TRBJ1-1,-,CASTRIQGWNTEAFF,TGCGCCAGCACTCGAATTCAGGGGTGGAACACTGAAGCTTTCTTT
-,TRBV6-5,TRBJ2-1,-,CASSRTEKPNEQFF,TGTGCCAGCAGTCGGACAGAAAAACCCAATGAGCAGTTCTTC
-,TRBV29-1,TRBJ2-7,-,CSVQSRGTYEQYF,TGCAGCGTTCAGAGTCGGGGTACCTACGAGCAGTACTTC
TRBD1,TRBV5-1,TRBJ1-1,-,CASSFFRGEITEAFF,TGCGCCAGCAGCTTCTTCAGGGGGGAGATCACTGAAGCTTTCTTT
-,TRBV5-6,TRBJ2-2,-,CASSLSTGELFF,TGTGCCAGCAGCTTGTCTACCGGGGAGCTGTTTTTT
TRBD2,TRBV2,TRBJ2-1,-,CASKASGSPYNEQFF,TGTGCCAGCAAAGCTAGCGGGAGCCCCTACAATGAGCAGTTCTTC
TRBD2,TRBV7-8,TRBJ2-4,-,CASSLGLAGLNVIQYF,TGTGCCAGCAGCTTAGGTCTAGCGGGATTGAATGTCATTCAGTACTTC
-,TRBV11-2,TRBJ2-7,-,CASSLRRATYEQYF,TGTGCCAGCAGCTTAAGGCGGGCTACCTACGAGCAGTACTTC
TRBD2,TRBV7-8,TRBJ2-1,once,CASSGNLGGPFNEQFF,TGTGCCAGCAGCGGTAACCTGGGAGGGCCATTCAATGAGCAGTTCTTC
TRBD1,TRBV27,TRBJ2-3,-,CASSPKRTGGAFTDTQYF,TGTGCCAGCAGTCCGAAGCGGACAGGGGGTGCCTTCACAGATACGCAGTATTTT
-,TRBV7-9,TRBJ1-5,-,CASSLLTENQPQHF,TGTGCCAGCAGCTTGTTGACAGAAAATCAGCCCCAGCATTTT
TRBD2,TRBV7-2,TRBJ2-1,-,CASSLGTLAGDNEQFF,TGTGCCAGCAGCTTAGGAACCCTAGCGGGGGACAATGAGCAGTTCTTC